This T cell receptor beta chain derives from a study of a mutant IDH1 vaccine in newly diagnosed glioma. At the level of the study: Before enrollment, patients got radiotherapy alone, temozolomide alone, or mostly the combination. Study-level results: There were vaccine-induced immune responses in about 92% of the patients.

This table comes from immunoSEQ multiplex PCR, and its TCRdb copy is limited to in-frame clones, with some not included. The profile shows 85,000 to 100,000 clones, around 77% of them singletons. The germline CDR1 and CDR2 sequences are SGHRS and YFSETQ. V lost 4 bases to trimming and J lost 7 bases; unmatched junction nucleotides: 10. CDR3 length: 14 residues. The time point is: baseline, week 1 (first vaccination visit). As for treatment: pre-vaccination baseline after standard-of-care therapy. Only one count was recorded for this clone. Its antigen is as yet unknown. The specimen was PBMCs, collected from a glioma patient treated with radiotherapy, temozolomide or both. The rearrangement links TRBV5-1 to TRBJ1-1; 7 bases fit TRBD1. This TCR came from a man aged 35-49 years with glioma. The CDR3 loop reads CASSPPDRMGEAFF. The CDR3 DNA sequence: TGCGCCAGCAGCCCCCCGGACAGGATGGGTGAAGCTTTCTTT.